This TCR beta chain was observed in a study of shared clonotypes between healthy human individuals. Turning to the study itself: The composition of the donors was a couple of women and a few men aged 18 to 49.

Trimming removed 0 bases at V and 3 bases at J, with 11 bases between. CDR1 is LNHNV, CDR2 YYDKDF, per germline (reference sequence). The length of the CDR3 is 15 residues. Source study methods: Because ImmunoSEQ provided only junction sequences with no quality scores, the filtering differed. Assay used: immunoSEQ multiplex PCR; TCRdb lists only in-frame clones, some missing. That table gives V, J and clone size, and the DNA gave D and trimming. This sample has roughly 640,000 clones, with 95% to 98% found just once. As concerns this clone: Its antigen is currently unknown.

Study results and caveats: On the whole, naive subsets had larger estimated richness than memory subsets had.

This receptor was identified in a woman aged 25 to 39 in good health. The sequenced material came from naive CD4+ T cells sorted from blood. The sample's subset: CD45RA+ positively selected. V usage is TRBV15 and J usage is TRBJ1-1, with D perhaps TRBD1 (5 bases). CDR3 sequence reads: CATSRDYGGDTEAFF. The CDR3 DNA sequence: TGTGCCACCAGCAGAGATTACGGGGGAGACACTGAAGCTTTCTTT.